Below are 13 T cell receptor beta chains sequenced from a single sample in a study of CD8 T cells in Susac syndrome. RNA was extracted with the RNeasy kit, and a quantity of 0.5 to 1 ug was reverse transcribed using random hexamers. MiXCR was run by TCRdb on the immunoSEQ multiplex PCR reads, yielding one entry per CDR3 protein. The sample has about 130,000 distinct CDR3 sequences; around 94% are singletons. The sample was CD4+ T cells from PBMCs. The receptors derive from a human donor with multiple sclerosis.

The chain combines TRBV9 with TRBJ1-1, with D maybe TRBD1 (6 bases). Looked up from germline, CDR1 is SGDLS and CDR2 is YYNGEE. Trimming shortened V by 4 bases and J by 0 bases, and 7 bases separated the two germline ends. CDR3 length: 13 amino acids. The CDR3 protein is CASSRDMNTEAFF. The CDR3 nucleotides read TGTGCCAGCAGCAGGGACATGAACACTGAAGCTTTCTTT.

This clonotype was seen a single time. The chain is built from TRBV12-3 or TRBV12-4 and TRBJ1-1, with D uncertain. Trimming left V 8 bases short and J 3 bases short, with 4 bases between. The CDR3 is 10 amino acids. CDR3 in DNA: TGTGCCAGCTTTCACACTGAAGCTTTCTTT. Protein product: CASFHTEAFF.

The chain joins TRBV18 to TRBJ1-6; D gene ambiguous. V lost 8 bases, J lost 6 bases, and 8 bases lay in between. This CDR3 has 12 amino acids. From germline, CDR1 is KGHSH and CDR2 LQKENI. The CDR3 loop is CASTLSNSPLHF. CDR3 sequence (DNA): TGTGCCAGCACCTTATCTAATTCACCCCTCCACTTT.

V and J are TRBV6-6 and TRBJ2-4; D might be TRBD1 or TRBD2, each matching 5 bases. Germline loops: CDR1 MNHNY, CDR2 SVGAGI (reference sequence). Trimming took off 4 bases at V and 8 bases at J, with 12 bases between the two ends. CDR3 size: 13 residues. CDR3 sequence: CASSSGAPDIQYF. In nucleotides, the CDR3 is TGTGCCAGCAGTTCCGGGGCCCCGGACATTCAGTACTTC.

V usage is TRBV10-2 and J usage is TRBJ2-7; D may be TRBD2 (6 bases). The CDR3 runs 14 residues. V lost 6 bases to trimming and J lost 2 bases, with 14 bases between them. Per the germline V gene, CDR1 is WSHSY and CDR2 is SAAADI. The CDR3 sequence is CASRPAGLTYEQYF. DNA of the CDR3: TGCGCCAGCAGACCCGCGGGACTTACCTACGAGCAGTACTTC.

The CDR3 DNA is TGTGCCAGCAGTACTCAAGCGGGGGGCAGAGAGACCCAGTACTTC. Amino acid sequence: CASSTQAGGRETQYF. The chain uses TRBV3-1 and TRBJ2-5; TRBD2 matches at 9 bases. J gave up 4 bases and V 6 bases, and 9 bases lay outside the gene matches. CDR1 is LGHDT and CDR2 is YNNKEL in the germline V gene (reference sequence). The CDR3 runs to 15 residues.

The rearrangement joins TRBV5-1 to TRBJ1-1, with no clear D. Germline V CDR1 and CDR2: SGHRS, YFSETQ. Deletions cut 2 bases from V and 1 base from J, with 6 bases between. CDR3 length: 13 amino acids. CDR3 nucleotides: TGCGCCAGCAGCTTCGCGGGGAACACTGAAGCTTTCTTT. Translating it yields CASSFAGNTEAFF. Variable domain in full (rest from reference TRBV5-1 and TRBJ1-1): KAGVTQTPRYLIKTRGQQVTLSCSPISGHRSVSWYQQTPGQGLQFLFEYFSETQRNKGNFPGRFSGRQFSNSRSEMNVSTLELGDSALYLCASSFAGNTEAFFGQGTRLTVV.

The V and J genes are TRBV6-5 and TRBJ2-3; 7 positions match TRBD2. Germline lookup yields CDR1 MNHEY and CDR2 SVGAGI. With 6 bases clipped from V and 0 bases from J, the junction kept 6 bases outside the gene matches. CDR3 length equals 15 residues. CDR3 DNA sequence: TGTGCCAGCAGGGGGGGAGGGACGAGCACAGATACGCAGTATTTT. This codes for CASRGGGTSTDTQYF.

The rearrangement links TRBV19 to TRBJ2-4, with 7 bases matching TRBD2. Trimming at V came to 4 bases and at J to 2 bases, leaving 5 bases not matched to a gene. The CDR3 spans 15 residues. Germline CDR1 reads LNHDA; CDR2 reads SQIVND (reference sequence). The CDR3 sequence: CASSKRGMSKNIQYF. The CDR3 DNA follows: TGTGCCAGTAGTAAGCGGGGAATGTCCAAAAACATTCAGTACTTC.

This chain links TRBV29-1 with TRBJ2-5; D gene unclear. Germline CDR1 SQVTM, CDR2 ANQGSEA. This CDR3 region has 10 residues. V was trimmed by 4 bases and J by 4 bases, leaving 4 bases between them. This CDR3 reads CSVARETQYF. As DNA, the CDR3 is TGCAGCGTTGCCCGAGAGACCCAGTACTTC.

This clonotype turned up a few times. The J gene is TRBJ2-3, the V gene TRBV7-2; 7 bases match TRBD1. Per the germline V gene, CDR1 is SGHTA and CDR2 is FQGNSA. V trimming: 2 bases; J trimming: 4 bases; junction bases outside the gene matches: 6. CDR3 size: 15 residues. The CDR3 bases are TGTGCCAGCAGCTTACGGACAGGAAGTTCAGATACGCAGTATTTT. This codes for CASSLRTGSSDTQYF.

The genes are TRBV30 and TRBJ2-7, with D perhaps TRBD2 (6 bases). Trimming removed 7 bases from V and 5 bases from J, with 15 bases in between. Germline-derived CDR1 and CDR2 are GTSNPN and SVGIG (reference sequence). The CDR3 sequence is 12 residues long. CDR3 DNA sequence: TGTGCCTTGGTGGAGGGAGGTCACGAGCAGTACTTC. Translating it yields CALVEGGHEQYF. The whole variable domain, remainder taken from reference TRBV30 and TRBJ2-7, is SQTIHQWPATLVQPVGSPLSLECTVEGTSNPNLYWYRQAAGRGLQLLFYSVGIGQISSEVPQNLSASRPQDRQFILSSKKLLLSDSGFYLCALVEGGHEQYFGPGTRLTVT.

V usage is TRBV29-1 and J usage is TRBJ1-1; 10 bases agree with TRBD1. V dropped 1 base and J dropped 8; count of bases not matched to a gene: 4. The CDR3 extends over 13 amino acids. Germline CDR1 is SQVTM and CDR2 is ANQGSEA. The CDR3 region is CSVEGQGASEAFF. In nucleotides, the CDR3 is TGCAGCGTTGAAGGACAGGGGGCTTCCGAAGCTTTCTTT.